These 5 T cell receptor beta chains were sequenced from one sample in a study of shared clonotypes between healthy human individuals. The data were produced by immunoSEQ multiplex PCR, yet TCRdb's version contains in-frame clones alone and is incomplete. The table lists roughly 500,000 clones, approximately 95% of them singletons. The sample was naive CD4+ T cells sorted from blood. The sample's subset: CD45RA+ positively selected. The receptors originated from a woman in her 30s in good health.

The V gene is TRBV13, the J gene TRBJ2-3, with D uncertain. Germline V CDR1 and CDR2: PRHDT, FYEKMQ (reference sequence). The CDR3 length is 15 residues. The V end lost 5 bases, the J end lost 7 bases, and 19 bases lay between the germline ends. The CDR3 spells CASSPLSRKSYTQYF. The CDR3 DNA follows: TGTGCCAGCAGCCCCTTGTCTAGGAAAAGTTATACGCAGTATTTT.

The chain uses TRBV7-3 and TRBJ2-2; tentative D call: TRBD2 (6 bases). The V and J ends lost 1 base and 6 bases respectively, with 15 bases between them. The CDR3 has 16 residues. CDR1 and CDR2 from the germline V gene are SGHTA and FQGTGA. The CDR3 loop reads CASSLNPGAGAGELFF. The CDR3 nucleotides are TGTGCCAGCAGCTTAAACCCGGGAGCGGGCGCCGGGGAGCTGTTTTTT. The whole variable domain, remainder taken from reference TRBV7-3 and TRBJ2-2, is GAGVSQTPSNKVTEKGKYVELRCDPISGHTALYWYRQSLGQGPEFLIYFQGTGAADDSGLPNDRFFAVRPEGSVSTLKIQRTERGDSAVYLCASSLNPGAGAGELFFGEGSRLTVL.

In its sample, this clone was seen once. This chain links TRBV28 with TRBJ1-5; TRBD1 matches 8 bases. The CDR3 has 19 residues. V shed 1 base and J 6 bases; nucleotides not matched to a gene: 17. The germline gives CDR1 MDHEN, CDR2 SYDVKM. CDR3 amino acids: CASSLFGVGDRNLRQPQHF. The CDR3 DNA follows: TGTGCCAGCAGTTTATTCGGTGTGGGGGACAGGAACCTTCGTCAGCCCCAGCATTTT.

This rearrangement joins TRBV4-1 to TRBJ2-1; tentatively, D is TRBD2 (5 bases). Per the germline V gene, CDR1 is MGHRA and CDR2 is YSYEKL. V was trimmed by 0 bases and J by 2 bases, leaving 11 bases between them. The CDR3 totals 16 residues. The chain's CDR3 is CASSQDGLAPYNEQFF. CDR3 DNA: TGCGCCAGCAGCCAAGATGGCCTAGCCCCCTACAATGAGCAGTTCTTC.

The chain carries TRBV5-8 and TRBJ2-7; 10 positions match TRBD2. Germline CDR1 reads SGHTS; CDR2 reads YDEGEE. The V segment lost 6 bases and the J segment 0 bases; nucleotides outside the gene matches: 15. This CDR3 spans 18 amino acids. In nucleotides, the CDR3 is TGTGCCAGCACCCTACGGCTAGCGGGAGTGCCGAGCTCCTACGAGCAGTACTTC. Its protein product is CASTLRLAGVPSSYEQYF.